What follows describes a single T cell receptor beta chain. Its antigen is unidentified. The sample originates from a study of CD8 T cells in ankylosing spondylitis. Overall study results and limits: Disease-linked clones displayed a CD8+ phenotype and appeared relatively rarely in peripheral blood. From matched ankylosing spondylitis synovial fluid, disease-linked clones were reportedly recovered at significantly enriched levels. Among TCR beta sequences, a motif of several highly homologous variants appeared characteristic of ankylosing spondylitis blood.

TCRdb processed the 5' RACE reads anew with MiXCR; each CDR3 protein has one entry. This repertoire shows roughly 350,000 distinct CDR3 sequences, less than 9.5% found once; its top ten account for 14% to 15%. Sequenced input: blood, either unsorted or a sorted T cell fraction (not recorded which). The TCR sequence derives from a male donor with ankylosing spondylitis.

CDR3 loop: CASSYGGSGKFDEQFF. The CDR3 nucleotides are TGTGCCAGCAGTTACGGGGGTAGCGGGAAATTTGATGAGCAGTTCTTC. V gene TRBV6-5 combines with J gene TRBJ2-1; 8 nucleotides agree with TRBD2. The CDR3 contains 16 residues. Unmatched junction bases numbered 11, after V lost 2 bases and J lost 8 bases. Germline lookup yields CDR1 MNHEY and CDR2 SVGAGI.